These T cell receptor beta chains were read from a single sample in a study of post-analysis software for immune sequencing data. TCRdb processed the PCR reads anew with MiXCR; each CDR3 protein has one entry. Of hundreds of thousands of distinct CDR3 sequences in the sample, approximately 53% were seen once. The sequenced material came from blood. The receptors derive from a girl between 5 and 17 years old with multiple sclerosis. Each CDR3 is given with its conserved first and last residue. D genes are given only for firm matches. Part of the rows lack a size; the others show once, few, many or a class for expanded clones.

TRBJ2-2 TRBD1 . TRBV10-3 CAITRGPNTGELFF TGTGCCATCACGAGGGGGCCGAACACCGGGGAGCTGTTTTTT
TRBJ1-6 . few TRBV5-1 CASSSPPGSVDSPLHF TGCGCCAGCAGCTCCCCACCGGGTTCTGTCGATTCACCCCTCCACTTT
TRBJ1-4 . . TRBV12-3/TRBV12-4 CASGAGRRKLFF TGTGCCAGCGGAGCGGGTCGGAGAAAACTGTTTTTT
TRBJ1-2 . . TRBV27 CASGDGLHGYTF TGTGCCAGCGGGGACGGCCTCCATGGCTACACCTTC
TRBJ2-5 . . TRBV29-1 CSVEDGGGTEQYF TGCAGCGTTGAAGATGGTGGCGGGACAGAGCAGTACTTC
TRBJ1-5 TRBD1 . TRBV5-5 CASSLGVQGGGNQPQHF TGTGCCAGCAGCTTGGGGGTACAGGGGGGTGGCAATCAGCCCCAGCATTTT
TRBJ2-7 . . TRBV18 CASSPGNYEQYF TGTGCCAGCTCACCAGGGAACTACGAGCAGTACTTC
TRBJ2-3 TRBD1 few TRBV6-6 CASSYRTGGGDTQYF TGTGCCAGCAGTTACAGGACAGGGGGCGGCGATACGCAGTATTTT
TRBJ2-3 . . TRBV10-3 CAISEEDTQYF TGTGCCATCAGTGAAGAAGATACGCAGTATTTT
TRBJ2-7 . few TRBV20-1 CSARRPLLGEQYF TGCAGTGCTAGACGACCCCTGTTAGGGGAGCAGTACTTC
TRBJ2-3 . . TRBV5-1 CASSLAFGFTDTQYF TGCGCCAGCAGCTTGGCCTTCGGGTTCACAGATACGCAGTATTTT